Listed below are T cell receptor beta chains from one sample, sequenced in a study of beta chain features in type 1 diabetes. Profiled with immunoSEQ multiplex PCR; TCRdb holds only in-frame clones, not every one. The data contain more than 300,000 clones, approximately 16% of them singletons. Sequencing was carried out using naive CD4+ T cells from blood. These TCRs come from a woman aged 18-29 years in good health. The CDR3 runs from the conserved cysteine through the conserved F or W. The order of the fields is V gene, clone size, D gene, J gene, CDR3 DNA, CDR3 protein. The D gene is left open where the match is weak. Not every row has a clone size; where given, it reads once, few, many or a size class.

TRBV7-2,few,.,TRBJ2-7,TGTGCCAGCAGCTCAGACAGGCGGGACGAGCAGTACTTC,CASSSDRRDEQYF
TRBV6-5,.,TRBD1,TRBJ1-4,TGTGCCAGCAGTCTGGACAGGGGGCAAGAAAAACTGTTTTTT,CASSLDRGQEKLFF
TRBV7-3,few,TRBD1,TRBJ2-1,TGTGCCAGCAGCTTCACCGGGACAGGGCTTAGCGGTGCCTACAATGAGCAGTTCTTC,CASSFTGTGLSGAYNEQFF
TRBV4-2,.,.,TRBJ2-2,TGTGCCAGCAGCCGCTGGCGGGGCAAAGAGGCCGGGGAGCTGTTTTTT,CASSRWRGKEAGELFF
TRBV7-9,few,.,TRBJ2-2,TGTGCCAGCAGCTTTGACTCGAACACCGGGGAGCTGTTTTTT,CASSFDSNTGELFF
TRBV6-1,.,.,TRBJ2-1,TGTGCCAGCAGTGAAGCGGTTGGTTACAGCTCCCGCAATGAGCAGTTCTTC,CASSEAVGYSSRNEQFF
TRBV6-6,.,TRBD1,TRBJ1-1,TGTGCCAGCGAAGGGACAGACCTCCGGAACACTGAAGCTTTCTTT,CASEGTDLRNTEAFF
TRBV30,.,.,TRBJ1-5,TGTGCCTGGACCACTGGTACGCATCAGCCCCAGCATTTT,CAWTTGTHQPQHF
TRBV11-3,.,.,TRBJ1-1,TGTGCCAGCAGCTTAGATGGCATGCCGAACACTGAAGCTTTCTTT,CASSLDGMPNTEAFF
TRBV23-1,.,.,TRBJ2-1,TGCGCCAGCAGTCAACGCGGGGGCCTCAATTCCTACAATGAGCAGTTCTTC,CASSQRGGLNSYNEQFF
TRBV29-1,.,.,TRBJ2-7,TGCAGCGTTGAAGGACAGACCTCCTACGAGCAGTACTTC,CSVEGQTSYEQYF
TRBV7-2,.,.,TRBJ2-3,TGTGCCAGCCTTTTCTCCGCCGCGGATACGCAGTATTTT,CASLFSAADTQYF
TRBV5-1,.,.,TRBJ2-1,TGCGCCAGCAAGTCCAGGTCCTTCGACAATGAGCAGTTCTTC,CASKSRSFDNEQFF
TRBV5-1,.,.,TRBJ1-2,TGCGCCAGCAGCGGAGACAGGCCCGCCTATGGCTACACCTTC,CASSGDRPAYGYTF
TRBV7-9,few,.,TRBJ1-1,TGTGCCAGCAGCCCCACCGGGGAGAACACTGAAGCTTTCTTT,CASSPTGENTEAFF
TRBV30,.,.,TRBJ1-2,TGTGCCTGGAGTGTACAGGGCGATTATGGCTACACCTTC,CAWSVQGDYGYTF
TRBV11-2,.,.,TRBJ1-1,TGTGCCAGCAGCTTAGCCAGGTACACTGAAGCTTTCTTT,CASSLARYTEAFF
TRBV18,.,TRBD1,TRBJ1-2,TGTGCCAGCTCACCTCAGACAGGGGGCGACTATGGCTACACCTTC,CASSPQTGGDYGYTF
TRBV29-1,few,TRBD1,TRBJ2-5,TGCAGCGCCGGTCCCGCCCTCGGACAGGGGGCGTTGGAGACCCAGTACTTC,CSAGPALGQGALETQYF
TRBV15,.,TRBD2,TRBJ2-5,TGTGCCACCAGCAGGTCGACTAGCGCCAACCAAGAGACCCAGTACTTC,CATSRSTSANQETQYF
TRBV7-3,few,TRBD1,TRBJ2-1,TGTGCCAGCAGCCCGGACAGGGTGACTCGACATGAGCAGTTCTTC,CASSPDRVTRHEQFF
TRBV10-2,few,TRBD1,TRBJ1-5,TGCGCCAGCAGAGGACAGGGGGCATATCAGCCCCAGCATTTT,CASRGQGAYQPQHF
TRBV6-1,.,TRBD1,TRBJ2-1,TGTGCCAGCACCGCCCTTGGGGCAAGGGACAGTGAGCAGTTCTTC,CASTALGARDSEQFF
TRBV29-1,few,.,TRBJ1-4,TGCAGCGTTGTGGGCAGGTCTAATGAAAAACTGTTTTTT,CSVVGRSNEKLFF
TRBV15,few,.,TRBJ2-5,TGTGCCACCCTGGGGAGTGGGGAGACCCAGTACTTC,CATLGSGETQYF
TRBV9,.,TRBD2,TRBJ2-7,TGTGCCAGCAGCCCATCAACCACTAGCGGGAGTAATGACGAGCAGTACTTC,CASSPSTTSGSNDEQYF
TRBV9,.,.,TRBJ2-2,TGTGCCAGCAGCCAAGGCCGGGGGTACGAGAGCACCGGGGAGCTGTTTTTT,CASSQGRGYESTGELFF
TRBV30,few,TRBD1,TRBJ1-5,TGTGCCTGGAGTCGGGAACAGGGGCGGCCGGGTCAGCCCCAGCATTTT,CAWSREQGRPGQPQHF
TRBV20-1,.,.,TRBJ2-7,TGCAGTGGCCTTACATCCGAGCAGTACTTC,CSGLTSEQYF
TRBV10-3,.,TRBD1,TRBJ1-1,TGTGCCATCAAGGGGGCAGAATCGGGGAACACTGAAGCTTTCTTT,CAIKGAESGNTEAFF
TRBV4-2,few,.,TRBJ2-7,TGTGCCAGCAGCCAAGATCAGGTCGGCACCCGGGGAATCGTGCAGTACTTC,CASSQDQVGTRGIVQYF
TRBV30,.,TRBD2,TRBJ2-7,TGTGCCTGGAGTGTGAGCGGGGGAACAGAGCAGTACTTC,CAWSVSGGTEQYF